This TCR beta chain stems from a study of blood T cell repertoires in COVID-19. About the research overall: Italy, Spain and the United States were the sources of the convalescent and acute COVID-19 samples.

Original analysis: Nucleated cell number was recorded as an estimate derived from reference gene primer amplification. Using immunoSEQ multiplex PCR, the repertoire was profiled, and TCRdb retains in-frame clones only, with some absent. The DNA was the basis for D and trimming; V, J and clone size are from that table. The sample has 200,000 to 250,000 clones; 80% to 90% are singletons. This clone was picked up one time. Germline lookup yields CDR1 SGHNT and CDR2 YENEEA. Deletions cut 11 bases from V and 2 bases from J, with 13 bases between. The CDR3 has 13 amino acids. Participants were aged roughly 18 to 89 years from some 24 US areas. Categorization into cohorts depended on clinical history that participants reported.

This TCR came from a woman between 40 and 50 years old with acute COVID-19. Specimen: PBMCs or T cells enriched from blood (not recorded which). This sequence joins TRBV11-3 and TRBJ1-5, with no clear D. CDR3 sequence reads: CAPPRCGNQPQHF. The DNA for the CDR3 is TGTGCCCCGCCCAGGTGTGGCAATCAGCCCCAGCATTTT.